The clone carrying this TCR beta chain was counted between two and nine times. Its matching antigen is unknown. The data originate from a study of cytomegalovirus exposure and HLA in healthy donors. At the level of the study: An early release of data contained 70 million to 95 million unique TCRs, which came from HLA-typed donors. Regarding the study as a whole: Previous analysis showed most TCR beta V segments were productive about 87% or about 30% of the time.

The germline V gene has CDR1 SEHNR and CDR2 FQNEAQ (reference sequence). This CDR3 spans 13 amino acids. The V and J ends lost 5 bases and 4 bases respectively, with 11 bases between them. Vbeta (60) and Jbeta (13) primers were used in the PCR. Profiling relied on immunoSEQ multiplex PCR, and the TCRdb table lists in-frame clones only, not all of them. The sample comprises over 200,000 clones, 77% of which are singletons, and less than 3.5% rests with the top ten. The sequenced sample was PBMCs. This sequence joins TRBV7-9 and TRBJ1-2; maybe TRBD1 (5 bases). This clonotype was obtained from a woman aged 55-69 years in good health and CMV-seropositive. CDR3 nucleotides: TGTGCCAGCAGCGGGGGAGGGGCCTATGGCTACACCTTC. Translation: CASSGGGAYGYTF. Variable domain in full (rest from reference TRBV7-9 and TRBJ1-2): DTGVSQNPRHKITKRGQNVTFRCDPISEHNRLYWYRQTLGQGPEFLTYFQNEAQLEKSRLLSDRFSAERPKGSFSTLEIQRTEQGDSAMYLCASSGGGAYGYTFGSGTRLTVV.